A single TCR beta chain is shown here with its context. Its cognate antigen is unknown. The entry originates in a study of response to subunit inactivated influenza vaccine. Study results and limitations: A suggestion made by the authors is that each seasonal influenza vaccination recruits few new T cells.

TCRdb ran MiXCR on the RT-PCR reads and lists one entry per CDR3 protein. The sample has some 800,000 distinct CDR3 sequences; around 20% are singletons. V was cut by 1 base and J by 5 bases, with 15 bases left in between. The CDR3 sequence is 14 residues long. Germline assignment: CDR1 DFQATT and CDR2 SNEGSKA (reference sequence). The receptor was isolated from a man aged 50 to 59 who received an inactivated influenza vaccine. The input for sequencing was PBMCs from blood, taken roughly 5 days after vaccination. The chain combines TRBV20-1 with TRBJ2-7; D may be TRBD1 (5 bases). This chain's CDR3 is CSARAAGMVDEQYF. The CDR3 DNA is TGCAGTGCTAGAGCGGCAGGGATGGTAGACGAGCAGTACTTC.